A selection of T cell receptor beta chains follows, all from one sample in a study of neurological immune-mediated disorders. One entry per CDR3 protein results from TCRdb running MiXCR on the 5' RACE reads. The profile shows about 48,000 distinct CDR3 sequences, 12% of them singletons. The source material was PBMCs. These receptors originate from a male donor with HTLV-1-associated myelopathy (HAM/TSP). CDR3s include the opening cysteine and the closing phenylalanine or tryptophan. A D gene is named only where the DNA matches it firmly. Where a row states a size, it is once, few, many or the class of an expanded clone; other rows omit it.

CASSLGLTATNEKLFF	TGTGCCAGCAGTTTAGGGTTAACTGCAACTAATGAAAAACTGTTTTTT	TRBJ1-4	TRBV12-3/TRBV12-4	many	NA	16
CASSLEPARASNEQFF	TGCGCCAGCAGCTTGGAACCGGCCAGGGCGAGTAATGAGCAGTTCTTC	TRBJ2-1	TRBV5-1	many	NA	16
CASSLQGVNTEAFF	TGTGCCAGCAGCTTACAGGGGGTGAACACTGAAGCTTTCTTT	TRBJ1-1	TRBV7-2	few	TRBD1	14
CSVDSGAYNEQFF	TGCAGCGTTGATAGCGGGGCCTACAATGAGCAGTTCTTC	TRBJ2-1	TRBV29-1	many	TRBD2	13
CSASYRGRREYNEQFF	TGCAGTGCTTCCTACAGGGGGCGCAGGGAATACAATGAGCAGTTCTTC	TRBJ2-1	TRBV20-1	many	TRBD1	16
CASSLAVVDTQYF	TGTGCCAGCAGCTTAGCGGTTGTAGATACGCAGTATTTT	TRBJ2-3	TRBV7-9	many	NA	13
CSALHRQGALLMNTEAFF	TGCAGCGCTTTGCATAGGCAGGGGGCACTATTAATGAACACTGAAGCTTTCTTT	TRBJ1-1	TRBV29-1	many	TRBD1	18
CASSLVDREFEEQYF	TGTGCCAGCAGCTTGGTGGACAGGGAGTTCGAAGAGCAGTACTTC	TRBJ2-7	TRBV5-6	many	TRBD1	15
CASSLGPGHPNTGELFF	TGCGCCAGCAGCTTGGGCCCGGGACACCCGAACACCGGGGAGCTGTTTTTT	TRBJ2-2	TRBV5-1	many	NA	17
CASSFDRVGQPQHF	TGTGCCAGCAGCTTCGACAGGGTTGGTCAGCCCCAGCATTTT	TRBJ1-5	TRBV7-8	many	TRBD1	14
CASSLGTGLAKNIQYF	TGTGCCAGCAGCTTGGGGACAGGCCTAGCCAAAAACATTCAGTACTTC	TRBJ2-4	TRBV5-6	many	TRBD1	16
CATSHGQPDSPLHF	TGTGCCACCAGTCACGGACAGCCAGATTCACCCCTCCACTTT	TRBJ1-6	TRBV24-1	many	NA	14
CSAGNGETQYF	TGCAGTGCTGGCAACGGGGAGACCCAGTACTTC	TRBJ2-5	TRBV20-1	many	NA	11
CASTPDTEQFF	TGTGCCAGCACCCCTGACACCGAGCAGTTCTTC	TRBJ2-1	TRBV7-9	many	NA	11
CASKWGENSPLHF	TGCGCCAGCAAATGGGGTGAGAATTCACCCCTCCACTTT	TRBJ1-6	TRBV5-1	many	NA	13
CATSRYRAANTEAFF	TGTGCCACCAGCAGATACCGGGCCGCGAACACTGAAGCTTTCTTT	TRBJ1-1	TRBV15	many	NA	15
CASSLAGFGNTQYF	TGTGCCAGCAGTCTAGCGGGGTTTGGAAATACGCAGTATTTT	TRBJ2-3	TRBV2	many	TRBD2	14
CSARDYRAGGAFF	TGCAGTGCTAGAGATTACAGGGCTGGAGGGGCTTTCTTT	TRBJ1-1	TRBV20-1	many	NA	13
CSVEGGEETQYF	TGCAGCGTTGAAGGGGGCGAAGAGACCCAGTACTTC	TRBJ2-5	TRBV29-1	many	NA	12
CASLREGGPGELFF	TGTGCCAGCCTACGCGAGGGGGGCCCCGGGGAGCTGTTTTTT	TRBJ2-2	TRBV7-9	many	NA	14
CASSEAGTATNTF	TGTGCCAGCAGTGAAGCGGGGACAGCCACCAACACCTTC	TRBJ1-2	TRBV6-1	many	TRBD1	13
CASSWGLAEAGFSYNEQFF	TGTGCCAGCAGTTGGGGACTAGCGGAAGCTGGCTTCTCCTACAATGAGCAGTTCTTC	TRBJ2-1	TRBV28	many	TRBD2	19
CASSPSPGAHPDTQYF	TGTGCCAGCAGCCCAAGTCCTGGGGCACATCCAGATACGCAGTATTTT	TRBJ2-3	TRBV6-5	NA	NA	16
CASRPIENAINEQYF	TGTGCCAGCAGACCAATAGAAAACGCCATTAACGAGCAGTACTTC	TRBJ2-7	TRBV6-2/TRBV6-3	many	NA	15
CASSLGQGKYTEAFF	TGTGCCAGCAGCTTAGGACAGGGGAAGTACACTGAAGCTTTCTTT	TRBJ1-1	TRBV7-8	many	TRBD1	15
CASGLAGVNEQFF	TGTGCTAGTGGTCTTGCAGGGGTCAATGAGCAGTTCTTC	TRBJ2-1	TRBV12-5	NA	NA	13
CSARAGQGMNTEAFF	TGCAGTGCTAGAGCGGGGCAGGGGATGAACACTGAAGCTTTCTTT	TRBJ1-1	TRBV20-1	many	NA	15
CASREFSFSTDTQYF	TGCGCCAGCAGGGAATTTAGCTTTAGCACAGATACGCAGTATTTT	TRBJ2-3	TRBV5-1	many	NA	15
CASSVGPGTSGGETQYF	TGTGCCAGCAGCGTAGGCCCCGGGACTAGCGGAGGAGAGACCCAGTACTTC	TRBJ2-5	TRBV9	many	TRBD2	17
CASSLSLLNTEAFF	TGTGCCAGCAGTCTGAGTCTTCTGAACACTGAAGCTTTCTTT	TRBJ1-1	TRBV27	many	NA	14
CASSQQGGTEAFF	TGTGCCAGCAGTCAGCAGGGGGGCACTGAAGCTTTCTTT	TRBJ1-1	TRBV27	many	TRBD1	13
CASSFPLGDRGEGANVLTF	TGTGCCAGCAGCTTTCCCCTCGGGGACAGGGGGGAAGGGGCCAACGTCCTGACTTTC	TRBJ2-6	TRBV7-9	many	TRBD1	19
CASSKWDSSPYGYTF	TGTGCCAGCAGCAAATGGGACAGCTCACCCTATGGCTACACCTTC	TRBJ1-2	TRBV7-9	NA	TRBD1	15
CASAVGGGGSYEQYF	TGCGCCAGCGCGGTCGGCGGGGGGGGCTCCTACGAGCAGTACTTC	TRBJ2-7	TRBV5-1	many	TRBD2	15
CASSPNAGGGETQYF	TGTGCCAGCAGCCCCAACGCGGGGGGGGGAGAGACCCAGTACTTC	TRBJ2-5	TRBV11-2	NA	TRBD2	15
CSVGGGPDQPQHF	TGCAGCGTTGGAGGGGGGCCCGATCAGCCCCAGCATTTT	TRBJ1-5	TRBV29-1	many	NA	13
CASSLVFGRDEQFF	TGTGCCAGCAGTTTAGTTTTCGGCAGGGATGAGCAGTTCTTC	TRBJ2-1	TRBV12-3/TRBV12-4	many	NA	14
CSAIGPGGRDRSQPQHF	TGCAGTGCTATAGGGCCAGGGGGACGGGATAGGAGTCAGCCCCAGCATTTT	TRBJ1-5	TRBV20-1	once	TRBD1	17
CASSKGGDEQYF	TGTGCCAGCAGCAAGGGAGGGGACGAGCAGTACTTC	TRBJ2-7	TRBV21-1	many	NA	12
CASSEGDRGTNYGYTF	TGCGCCAGCAGTGAAGGGGACAGGGGGACTAACTATGGCTACACCTTC	TRBJ1-2	TRBV10-2	many	TRBD1	16
CASSLTESPLHF	TGTGCCAGCAGCCTGACCGAGTCACCCCTCCACTTT	TRBJ1-6	TRBV3-1	many	NA	12
CANSPRIGGITGELFF	TGTGCCAACAGCCCCCGCATTGGGGGGATCACCGGGGAGCTGTTTTTT	TRBJ2-2	TRBV7-3	NA	NA	16
CASSLSGTYNEQFF	TGCGCCAGCAGCCTGAGCGGTACCTACAATGAGCAGTTCTTC	TRBJ2-1	TRBV5-1	many	NA	14
CASSWSGGAGANVLTF	TGCGCCAGCAGCTGGAGTGGGGGAGCTGGGGCCAACGTCCTGACTTTC	TRBJ2-6	TRBV5-1	many	NA	16
CSVARGGEDTQYF	TGCAGCGTTGCCCGAGGGGGGGAAGATACGCAGTATTTT	TRBJ2-3	TRBV29-1	few	NA	13
CANSLGQGFSYGYTF	TGTGCCAACAGCTTGGGGCAGGGGTTCTCATATGGCTACACCTTC	TRBJ1-2	TRBV5-8	NA	NA	15